This T cell receptor beta chain originates from a study of blood T cell repertoires in COVID-19. Here immunoSEQ multiplex PCR was the method, and the copy in TCRdb shows in-frame clones only, minus some. Among tens of thousands of clones listed, around 90% were seen once. With 8 bases clipped from V and 4 bases from J, the junction kept 4 bases outside the gene matches. This CDR3 has 12 residues. The germline V gene encodes CDR1 LGHDT and CDR2 YNNKEL (reference sequence). The rearrangement joins TRBV3-1 (or the pseudogene TRBV3-2) to TRBJ1-2; 7 bases align to TRBD1. Sequenced sample: peripheral blood. This clonotype was obtained from a man between 60 and 75 years old with COVID-19, enrolled during active disease. CDR3 amino acids: CASSQGGYGYTF. The CDR3, as DNA: TGTGCCAGCTCCCAGGGGGGCTATGGCTACACCTTC.